This TCR beta chain was sequenced in a study of spatial heterogeneity in lung cancer. Across the study: Each unique TCR and UMI combination was seen more than ten times on average in raw reads.

Stated time point: sample taken at primary tumor resection. No cells were sorted before sequencing. The whole RNA sequenced was extracted from tumor, nontumor lung or frozen PBMC. Study-level results: At resection, ubiquitous expanded tumor TCRs appeared in blood more than at follow-up.

Via MiXCR, TCRdb re-called the 5' RACE reads, giving one row per CDR3 protein. This sample has around 14,000 distinct CDR3 sequences, with about a tenth found just once. This clonotype rates as medium-sized. The antigen is undetermined. Deletions cut 7 bases from V and 2 bases from J, with 15 bases between. The CDR3 totals 14 residues. Germline loops: CDR1 MNHEY, CDR2 SVGAGI. The chain employs TRBV6-5 and TRBJ2-7; a weak D match, TRBD1 (6 bases). The clonotype was recovered from a female donor with early-stage non-small cell lung cancer. The material sequenced was PBMCs, taken at surgery. The CDR3 nucleotides are TGTGCCAGCACCCCAAAGGACAGCACCTACGAGCAGTACTTC. This encodes CASTPKDSTYEQYF.